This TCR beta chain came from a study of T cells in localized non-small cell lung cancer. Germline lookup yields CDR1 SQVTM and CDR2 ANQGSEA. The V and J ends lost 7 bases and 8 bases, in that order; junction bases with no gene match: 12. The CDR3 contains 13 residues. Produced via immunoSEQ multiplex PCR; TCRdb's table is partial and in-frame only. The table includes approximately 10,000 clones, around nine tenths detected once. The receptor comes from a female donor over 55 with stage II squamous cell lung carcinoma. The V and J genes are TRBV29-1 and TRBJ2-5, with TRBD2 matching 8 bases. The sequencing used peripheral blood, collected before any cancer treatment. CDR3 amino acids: CSAGAGDQPTQYF. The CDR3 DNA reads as TGCAGCGCCGGAGCGGGGGACCAGCCCACCCAGTACTTC.